This entry is about one TCR beta chain. Its cognate antigen is unknown. This sample was taken from a study of shared clonotypes between healthy human individuals. Each of the donors was a healthy adult who was HIV-negative and had not had a recent acute infection or vaccination. CD4+ cells were split into CD45RA+ naive and CD45RA-negative memory subsets. Generated by immunoSEQ multiplex PCR, the TCRdb table keeps only in-frame clones and is missing some. The repertoire consists of over a million clones, with approximately 80% occurring once and the leading ten covering 0.6% to 0.75%. Points from the study as a whole: Rarefaction indicated that sorted-subset sequencing remained incomplete although depth was large.

CDR3 size: 18 residues. Trimming removed 2 bases at V and 3 bases at J, with 22 bases between. Germline V gene data show CDR1 as MGHDK and CDR2 as SYGVNS. Sample: memory CD4+ T cells from PBMCs. Subset indicated: CD45RA-negative fraction. This TCR was sampled from a man aged 18 to 35 in good health. Some clones in this sample may be carry-over from other donors' samples. V usage is TRBV25-1 and J usage is TRBJ1-2; D not certain. This chain's CDR3 is CASSEVGPGLRGYYGYTF. CDR3 nucleotides: TGTGCCAGCAGTGAAGTCGGACCGGGCCTCAGAGGCTACTATGGCTACACCTTC.